The next 15 T cell receptor beta chains were all read from a single sample in a study of T cell responses to AZD1222 COVID-19 vaccine. Profiling relied on immunoSEQ multiplex PCR, and the TCRdb table lists in-frame clones only, not all of them. The table includes around 160,000 clones, 92% detected once. The sample was peripheral blood, taken 28 days after the second AZD1222 dose. Source of these receptors: an adult who received the AZD1222 COVID-19 vaccine.

The V and J genes are TRBV2 and TRBJ1-5; D call uncertain. The CDR3 spans 13 residues. The V end lost 5 bases, the J end lost 0 bases, and 5 bases lay between the germline ends. CDR1 and CDR2 from the germline V gene are SNHLY and FYNNEI. CDR3 nucleotide sequence: TGTGCCAGCAGTAAGGGTAGCAATCAGCCCCAGCATTTT. This sequence encodes CASSKGSNQPQHF.

This clone qualifies as medium-sized (0.01 to 0.1%). CDR3 sequence reads: CASSKASSGGSYEQYF. In nucleotides, the CDR3 is TGTGCCAGCAGCAAAGCGAGTAGCGGGGGCTCCTACGAGCAGTACTTC. The gene calls are TRBV21-1 and TRBJ2-7; the D call TRBD2 from the table was never checked on the DNA. TRBV21-1 is a pseudogene. CDR3 length: 16 amino acids.

This chain links TRBV9 with TRBJ1-5; D is undetermined. Trimming shortened V by 0 bases and J by 5 bases, and 15 bases separated the two germline ends. CDR1 is SGDLS and CDR2 is YYNGEE in the germline V gene. The CDR3 is 16 amino acids. As DNA, the CDR3 is TGTGCCAGCAGCGTAGACATCGGAGGCGTCGATCAGCCCCAGCATTTT. This sequence encodes CASSVDIGGVDQPQHF.

The genes are TRBV2 and TRBJ1-1; unclear D gene. This CDR3 comprises 15 residues. Trimming pared 5 bases from V and 0 bases from J, leaving 13 bases between. CDR1 and CDR2 from the germline V gene are SNHLY and FYNNEI. This CDR3 is CASSQTRLLNTEAFF. CDR3 nucleotides: TGTGCCAGCAGTCAAACTAGACTCCTGAACACTGAAGCTTTCTTT.

J is TRBJ1-2 and V is TRBV14; possibly TRBD1 for D (5 bases). V was clipped by 3 bases and J by 3 bases, with 14 bases between them. Per germline, CDR1 SGHDN and CDR2 FVKESK. This CDR3 spans 15 amino acids. The CDR3 spells CASSQFRDSYYGYTF. CDR3 DNA sequence: TGTGCCAGCAGCCAGTTCAGGGACTCCTACTATGGCTACACCTTC.

About this clone itself: An end of the junction does not agree with germline; a read error may underlie this. The CDR3 reads CATSRESWDRGSPLHF. In DNA, the CDR3 is TGTGCCACCAGCAGAGAGAGTTGGGACAGGGGCTCACCCCTTCACTTT. The chain couples TRBV15 to TRBJ1-6; 10 positions match TRBD1. The CDR3 contains 16 residues. Germline V gives CDR1 LNHNV, CDR2 YYDKDF (reference sequence).

The CDR3: CASSLEHPLLPSTDTQYF. The CDR3 DNA sequence: TGCGCCAGCAGCTTGGAGCACCCCCTCCTACCTAGCACAGATACGCAGTATTTT. The chain couples TRBV5-1 to TRBJ2-3; no clear D. V gave up 0 bases and J gave up 0 bases, with 17 bases separating them. The CDR3 runs to 18 residues. Germline V gene lookup returns CDR1 SGHRS and CDR2 YFSETQ.

The J gene is TRBJ1-6, the V gene TRBV5-6, with D perhaps TRBD1 (5 bases). There are 13 residues in the CDR3. V was pared by 0 bases and J by 8 bases, with 6 bases between. Germline CDR1 and CDR2: SGHDT and YYEEEE. CDR3 nucleotide sequence: TGTGCCAGCAGCTTGGCAGGGTATTCACCCCTCCACTTT. Protein: CASSLAGYSPLHF.

The chain uses TRBV20-1 and TRBJ2-7, with TRBD2 as a possible D gene (6 bases). The germline CDR1 and CDR2 sequences are DFQATT and SNEGSKA (reference sequence). The CDR3 is 11 amino acids. V gave up 5 bases and J gave up 2 bases, with 7 bases separating them. The CDR3 loop reads CSAPGAYEQYF. The CDR3 nucleotides are TGCAGTGCTCCGGGGGCCTACGAGCAGTACTTC.

The chain combines TRBV5-4 with TRBJ2-2; TRBD2 matches at 7 bases. The V segment lost 7 bases and the J segment 1 base; nucleotides outside the gene matches: 1. This CDR3 region has 13 residues. CDR1 SGHNT and CDR2 YYREEE come from the germline V gene (reference sequence). The DNA for the CDR3 is TGTGCCAGCGAGCGGGAGAACACCGGGGAGCTGTTTTTT. This translates into CASERENTGELFF. The whole variable domain, remainder taken from reference TRBV5-4 and TRBJ2-2, is ETGVTQSPTHLIKTRGQQVTLRCSSQSGHNTVSWYQQALGQGPQFIFQYYREEENGRGNFPPRFSGLQFPNYSSELNVNALELDDSALYLCASERENTGELFFGEGSRLTVL.

This chain joins TRBV6-5 and TRBJ1-2, with 9 bases matching TRBD1. V gave up 8 bases and J gave up 5 bases; unmatched junction bases: 12. Germline-derived CDR1 and CDR2 are MNHEY and SVGAGI. CDR3 size: 15 residues. The CDR3 nucleotides are TGTGCCAGCTCGGGGACAGGGATCGTGGCTTATGGCTACACCTTC. Translating it yields CASSGTGIVAYGYTF.

This sequence joins TRBV12-5 and TRBJ1-2, with D possibly TRBD1 on 5 matching bases. V was trimmed by 5 bases and J by 4 bases, leaving 14 bases between them. Germline lookup yields CDR1 LGHNT and CDR2 FRNRAP. The CDR3 covers 14 residues. CDR3 in amino acids: CASGRWDGAYGYTF. For the CDR3, the DNA is TGTGCTAGTGGTAGATGGGACGGTGCCTATGGCTACACCTTC.

This chain links TRBV15 with TRBJ1-5; maybe TRBD1 (6 bases). Germline CDR1 reads LNHNV; CDR2 reads YYDKDF (reference sequence). There are 15 residues in the CDR3. Trimming took 1 base from V and 8 from J, leaving 15 bases between them. CDR3: CATSRARTEGEPQHF. The CDR3 bases are TGTGCCACCAGCAGAGCTCGGACAGAAGGGGAGCCCCAGCATTTT.

J is TRBJ2-5 and V is TRBV11-2, with D unresolved. The CDR3 spans 13 residues. V lost 0 bases and J lost 5, with 7 bases in between. Germline assignment: CDR1 SGHAT and CDR2 FQNNGV. The CDR3 coding sequence is TGTGCCAGCAGCTTAGATCTAAGGGAGACCCAGTACTTC. Translating it yields CASSLDLRETQYF.

V is TRBV7-2 and J is TRBJ1-2; D possibly corresponds to TRBD1 (5 bases). Trimming cost V 1 base and J 3 bases, with 12 bases left between them. The CDR3 runs to 15 residues. Germline values: CDR1 SGHTA, CDR2 FQGNSA. The CDR3 region is CASSLGPQGDYGYTF. The CDR3 DNA reads as TGTGCCAGCAGCTTAGGCCCCCAGGGTGACTATGGCTACACCTTC.